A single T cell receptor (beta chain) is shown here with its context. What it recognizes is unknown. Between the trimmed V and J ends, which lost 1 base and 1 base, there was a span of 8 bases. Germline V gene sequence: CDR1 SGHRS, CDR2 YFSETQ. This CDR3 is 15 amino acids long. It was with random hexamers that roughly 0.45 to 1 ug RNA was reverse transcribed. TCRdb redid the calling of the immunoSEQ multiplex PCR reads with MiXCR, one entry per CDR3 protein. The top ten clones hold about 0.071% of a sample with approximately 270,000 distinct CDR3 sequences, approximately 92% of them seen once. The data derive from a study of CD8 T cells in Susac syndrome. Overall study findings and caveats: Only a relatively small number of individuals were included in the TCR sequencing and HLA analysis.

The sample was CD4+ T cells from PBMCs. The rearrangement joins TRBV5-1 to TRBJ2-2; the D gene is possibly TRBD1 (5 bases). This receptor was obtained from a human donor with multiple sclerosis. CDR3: CASSLIQGNTGELFF. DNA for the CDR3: TGCGCCAGCAGCTTGATTCAGGGGAACACCGGGGAGCTGTTTTTT.